These T cell receptor beta chains were read from a single sample in a study of CXCR3-negative and CXCR3-positive naive CD8 T cells. No DNA is given; TCRdb re-called the 5' RACE reads and lists each CDR3 protein once. This table lists 41,000 or so distinct CDR3 sequences. Sequenced input: naive CXCR3- CD8+ T cells from blood. All receptors derive from a human donor in good health. Some clones in this sample may be carry-over from other donors' samples. Both conserved end residues are part of each CDR3. A row's size may be missing; if present it is once, few, many or a size class.

CDR3	length	size	V	J
CASSPPGAEQYF	12	-	TRBV18	TRBJ2-7
CASSLVGGEDGYTF	14	-	TRBV5-5	TRBJ1-2
CASSPTDEGDAGYTF	15	-	TRBV7-2	TRBJ1-2
CASSPTRAGRDEQYF	15	-	TRBV7-2	TRBJ2-7
CASNLAEGLGTEAFF	15	-	TRBV5-1	TRBJ1-1
CSVASGRVTGELFF	14	-	TRBV29-1	TRBJ2-2
CASSARDGPYEQYF	14	medium-sized	TRBV6-6	TRBJ2-7
CACSPRKGQGASNYGYTF	18	-	TRBV9	TRBJ1-2
CASSEVRYNNSPLHF	15	-	TRBV10-1	TRBJ1-6
CASSTRGGSYEQYF	14	-	TRBV12-3/TRBV12-4	TRBJ2-7
CAISVPSGSYNEQFF	15	-	TRBV10-3	TRBJ2-1
CASSYTRDRVWDQPQHF	17	-	TRBV6-6	TRBJ1-5
CASSLQVSYNEQFF	14	-	TRBV27	TRBJ2-1
CSAGVGTQETQYF	13	-	TRBV29-1	TRBJ2-5
CASSLSSGGAVVYNEQFF	18	-	TRBV7-9	TRBJ2-1
CASSRPGWGNQPQHF	15	-	TRBV28	TRBJ1-5
CASTIRDPAGGELFF	15	-	TRBV6-5	TRBJ2-2